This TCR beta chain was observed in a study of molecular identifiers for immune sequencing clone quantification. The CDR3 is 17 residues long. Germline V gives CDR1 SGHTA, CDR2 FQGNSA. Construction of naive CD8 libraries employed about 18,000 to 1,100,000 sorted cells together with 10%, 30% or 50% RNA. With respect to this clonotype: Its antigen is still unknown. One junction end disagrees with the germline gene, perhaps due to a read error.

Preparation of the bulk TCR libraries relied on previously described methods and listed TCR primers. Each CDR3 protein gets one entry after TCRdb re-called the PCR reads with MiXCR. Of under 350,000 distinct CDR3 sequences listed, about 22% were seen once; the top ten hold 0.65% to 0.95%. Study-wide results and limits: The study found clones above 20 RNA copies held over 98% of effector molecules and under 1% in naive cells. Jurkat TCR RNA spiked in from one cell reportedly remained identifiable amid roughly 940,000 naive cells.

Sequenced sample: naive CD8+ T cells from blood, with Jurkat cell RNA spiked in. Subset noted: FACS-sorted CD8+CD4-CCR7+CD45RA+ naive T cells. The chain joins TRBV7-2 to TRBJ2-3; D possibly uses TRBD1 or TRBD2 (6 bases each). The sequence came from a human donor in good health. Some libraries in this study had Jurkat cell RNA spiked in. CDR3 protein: CARRPRRGPGHTDTPYF. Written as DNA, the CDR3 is TGTGCCCGCCGCCCCCGACGGGGGCCGGGGCACACCGATACGCCGTATTTT. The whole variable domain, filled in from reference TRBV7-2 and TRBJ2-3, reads GAGVSQSPSNKVTEKGKDVELRCDPISGHTALYWYRQSLGQGLEFLIYFQGNSAPDKSGLPSDRFSAERTGGSVSTLTIQRTQQEDSAVYLCARRPRRGPGHTDTPYFGPGTRLTVL.